This TCR beta chain was documented in a study of T-cell memory formation after mild COVID-19. Study-level findings and limits: A subset of responding clones appeared in pre-infection memory, suggesting cross-reactive memory joined.

Many counts were recorded for this clonotype. Antigen specificity is unknown. TCRdb reanalysed the 5' RACE reads using MiXCR and keeps one entry per CDR3 protein. Among roughly 250,000 distinct CDR3 sequences, around 15% were seen once, and the ten largest hold around 21%. This TCR derives from a man aged 18 to 30 who had mild COVID-19 (a few samples of this study predate the infection). Cell type and time point are not known. Sample: PBMCs or a T cell subset sorted from them (not recorded which).

CDR3 in amino acids: CATSAKGEGAEAFF. The CDR3 coding sequence is TGTGCCACCAGTGCCAAGGGGGAGGGAGCTGAAGCTTTCTTT. The V and J genes are TRBV24-1 and TRBJ1-1, with D perhaps matching TRBD1 (6 bases). V lost 5 bases and J lost 6, with 15 bases in between. The CDR3 spans 14 residues. Germline V gene data show CDR1 as KGHDR and CDR2 as SFDVKD.